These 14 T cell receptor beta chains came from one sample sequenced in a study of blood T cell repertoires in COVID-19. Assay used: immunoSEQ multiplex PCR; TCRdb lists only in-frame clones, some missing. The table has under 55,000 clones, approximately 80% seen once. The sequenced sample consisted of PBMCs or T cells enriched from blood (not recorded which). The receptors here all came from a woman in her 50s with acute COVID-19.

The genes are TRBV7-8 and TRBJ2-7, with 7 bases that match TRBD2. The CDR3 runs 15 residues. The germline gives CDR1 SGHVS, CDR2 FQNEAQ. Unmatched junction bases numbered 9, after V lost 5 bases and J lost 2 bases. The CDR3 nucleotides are TGTGCCAGCAGCCTCCAGCGGGGTGCAACCTACGAGCAGTACTTC. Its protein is CASSLQRGATYEQYF.

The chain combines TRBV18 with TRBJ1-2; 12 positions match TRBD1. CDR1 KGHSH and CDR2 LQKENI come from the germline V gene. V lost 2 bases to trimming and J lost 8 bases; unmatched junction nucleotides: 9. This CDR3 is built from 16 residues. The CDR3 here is CASSPKASGTGGGYTF. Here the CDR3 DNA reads TGTGCCAGCTCACCAAAAGCTTCCGGGACAGGGGGCGGCTACACCTTC.

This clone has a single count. CDR3 protein: CASSLEDRGTDTQYF. CDR3 nucleotides: TGTGCCAGCAGCTTAGAGGACAGGGGGACAGATACGCAGTATTTT. The chain combines TRBV11-3 with TRBJ2-3; 10 bases align to TRBD1. The CDR3 spans 15 residues. V trimming: 0 bases; J trimming: 3 bases; junction bases outside the gene matches: 0. Germline CDR1 and CDR2: SGHNT and YENEEA.

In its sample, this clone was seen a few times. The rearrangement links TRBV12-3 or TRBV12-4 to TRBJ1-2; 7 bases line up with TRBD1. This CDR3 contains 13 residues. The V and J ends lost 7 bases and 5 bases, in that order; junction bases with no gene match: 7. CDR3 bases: TGTGCCAGCACCCTCAGGGGGGTATATGGCTACACCTTC. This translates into CASTLRGVYGYTF.

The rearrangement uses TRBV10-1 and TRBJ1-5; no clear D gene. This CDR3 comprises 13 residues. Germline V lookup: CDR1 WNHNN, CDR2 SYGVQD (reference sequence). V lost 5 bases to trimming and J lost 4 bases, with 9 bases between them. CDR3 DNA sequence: TGCGCCAGCAGTTCAGGCCCGAATCAGCCCCAGCATTTT. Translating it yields CASSSGPNQPQHF.

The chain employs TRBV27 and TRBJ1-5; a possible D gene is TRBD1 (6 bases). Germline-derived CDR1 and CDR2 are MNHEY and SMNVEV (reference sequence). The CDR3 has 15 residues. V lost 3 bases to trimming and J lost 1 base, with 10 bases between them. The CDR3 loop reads CASSFGGASNQPQHF. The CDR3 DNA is TGTGCCAGCAGTTTTGGGGGCGCGAGCAATCAGCCCCAGCATTTT.

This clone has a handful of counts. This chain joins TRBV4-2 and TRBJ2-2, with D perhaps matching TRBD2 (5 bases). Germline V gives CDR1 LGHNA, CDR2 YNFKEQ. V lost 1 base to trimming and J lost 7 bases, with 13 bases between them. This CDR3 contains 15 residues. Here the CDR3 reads CASSQVERRSGELFF. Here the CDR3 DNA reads TGTGCCAGCAGCCAAGTCGAAAGGAGGAGCGGGGAGCTGTTTTTT.

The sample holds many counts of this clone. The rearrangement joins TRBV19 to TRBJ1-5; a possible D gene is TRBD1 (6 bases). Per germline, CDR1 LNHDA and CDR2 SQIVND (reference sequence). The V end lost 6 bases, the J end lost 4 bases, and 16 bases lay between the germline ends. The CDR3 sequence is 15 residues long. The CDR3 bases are TGTGCCAGTAGCCGGGAGGGGACACCAAATCAGCCCCAGCATTTT. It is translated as CASSREGTPNQPQHF. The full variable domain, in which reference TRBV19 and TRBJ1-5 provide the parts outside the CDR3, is DGGITQSPKYLFRKEGQNVTLSCEQNLNHDAMYWYRQDPGQGLRLIYYSQIVNDFQKGDIAEGYSVSREKKESFPLTVTSAQKNPTAFYLCASSREGTPNQPQHFGDGTRLSIL.

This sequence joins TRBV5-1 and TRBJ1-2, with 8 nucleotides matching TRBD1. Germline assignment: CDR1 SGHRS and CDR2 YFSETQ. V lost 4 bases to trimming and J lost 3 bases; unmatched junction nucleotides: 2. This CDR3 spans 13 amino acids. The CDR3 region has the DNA TGCGCCAGCAGCCTACAGGGGGACTATGGCTACACCTTC. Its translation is CASSLQGDYGYTF.

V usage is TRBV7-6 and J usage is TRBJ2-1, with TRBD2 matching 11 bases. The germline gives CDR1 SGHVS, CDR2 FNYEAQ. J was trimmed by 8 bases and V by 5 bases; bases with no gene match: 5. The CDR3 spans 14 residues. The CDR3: CASSISGGADEQFF. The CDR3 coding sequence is TGTGCCAGCAGCATTAGCGGGGGGGCCGATGAGCAGTTCTTC.

CDR3 sequence reads: CASSLGQRAYGYTF. The CDR3 nucleotides read TGTGCCAGTAGCTTGGGACAGAGGGCGTATGGCTACACCTTC. The chain is built from TRBV19 and TRBJ1-2; TRBD1 matches 7 bases. After removal of 6 bases from V and 5 bases from J, the junction contained 9 bases not matched to a gene. CDR1 is LNHDA, CDR2 SQIVND, per germline (reference sequence). CDR3 length: 14 amino acids.

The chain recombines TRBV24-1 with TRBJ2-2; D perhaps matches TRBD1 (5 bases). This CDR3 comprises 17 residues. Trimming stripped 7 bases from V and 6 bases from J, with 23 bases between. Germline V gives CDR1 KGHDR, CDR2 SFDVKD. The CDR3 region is CATSPQLGRAFAGELFF. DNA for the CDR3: TGTGCCACCAGCCCACAATTGGGGCGCGCATTTGCCGGGGAGCTGTTTTTT.

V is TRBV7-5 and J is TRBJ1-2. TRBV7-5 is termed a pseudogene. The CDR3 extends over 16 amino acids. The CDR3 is CARSLSVRETNYGYTF. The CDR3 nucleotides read TGTGCCAGAAGCTTAAGTGTCCGGGAGACTAACTATGGCTACACCTTC.

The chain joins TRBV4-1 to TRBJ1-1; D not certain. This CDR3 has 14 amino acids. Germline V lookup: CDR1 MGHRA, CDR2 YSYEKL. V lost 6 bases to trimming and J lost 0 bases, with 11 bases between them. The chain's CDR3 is CASRARLVNTEAFF. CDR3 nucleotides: TGCGCCAGCAGAGCCAGACTCGTGAACACTGAAGCTTTCTTT.